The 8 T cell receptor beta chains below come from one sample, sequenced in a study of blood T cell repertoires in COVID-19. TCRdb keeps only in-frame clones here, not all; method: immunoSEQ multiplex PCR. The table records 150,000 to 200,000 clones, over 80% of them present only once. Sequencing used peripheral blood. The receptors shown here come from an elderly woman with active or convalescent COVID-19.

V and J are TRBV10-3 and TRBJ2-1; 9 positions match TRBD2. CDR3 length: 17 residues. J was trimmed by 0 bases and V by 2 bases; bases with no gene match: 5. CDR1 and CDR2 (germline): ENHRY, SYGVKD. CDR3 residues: CAISEKAGGFSYNEQFF. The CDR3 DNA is TGTGCCATCAGTGAGAAAGCGGGGGGTTTCTCCTACAATGAGCAGTTCTTC.

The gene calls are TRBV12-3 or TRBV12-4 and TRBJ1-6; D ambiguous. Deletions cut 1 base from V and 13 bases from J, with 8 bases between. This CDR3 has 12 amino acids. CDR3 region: CASSLEAGPLHF. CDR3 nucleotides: TGTGCCAGCAGTTTAGAGGCGGGGCCCCTCCACTTT.

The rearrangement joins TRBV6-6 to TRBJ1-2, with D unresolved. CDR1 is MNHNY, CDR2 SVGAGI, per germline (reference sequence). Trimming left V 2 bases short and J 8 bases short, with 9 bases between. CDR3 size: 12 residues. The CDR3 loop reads CASSYPTGGYTF. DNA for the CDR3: TGTGCCAGCAGTTACCCGACGGGGGGCTACACCTTC.

The DNA for the CDR3 is TGTGCCAGCAGCTCCCCGACAGAGTCCTATGGCTACACCTTC. Its protein is CASSSPTESYGYTF. The chain uses TRBV11-2 and TRBJ1-2; possibly TRBD1 for D (5 bases). From germline, CDR1 is SGHAT and CDR2 FQNNGV. This CDR3 is built from 14 residues. Trimming cost V 4 bases and J 4 bases, with 13 bases left between them.

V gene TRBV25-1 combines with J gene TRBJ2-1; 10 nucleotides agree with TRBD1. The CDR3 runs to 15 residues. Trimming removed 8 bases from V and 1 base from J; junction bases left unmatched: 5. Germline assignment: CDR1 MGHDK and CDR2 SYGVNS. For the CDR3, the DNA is TGTGCCAGCGATCCGGGACAGGGGTCCTACAATGAGCAGTTCTTC. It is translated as CASDPGQGSYNEQFF. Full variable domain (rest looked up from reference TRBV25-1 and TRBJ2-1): EADIYQTPRYLVIGTGKKITLECSQTMGHDKMYWYQQDPGMELHLIHYSYGVNSTEKGDLSSESTVSRIRTEHFPLTLESARPSHTSQYLCASDPGQGSYNEQFFGPGTRLTVL.

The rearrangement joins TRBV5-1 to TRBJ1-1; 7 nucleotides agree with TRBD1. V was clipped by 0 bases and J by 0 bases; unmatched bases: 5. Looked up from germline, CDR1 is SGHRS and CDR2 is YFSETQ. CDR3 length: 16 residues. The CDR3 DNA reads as TGCGCCAGCAGCTTGGAACCGGGACAGTTGAACACTGAAGCTTTCTTT. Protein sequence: CASSLEPGQLNTEAFF.

Here the CDR3 DNA reads TGCGCCAGCAGCTTAGCTAGCGGGGGGCCGAACACCGGGGAGCTGTTTTTT. Amino acid sequence: CASSLASGGPNTGELFF. The rearrangement links TRBV5-1 to TRBJ2-2, with TRBD2 identical over 11 bases. Germline CDR1 and CDR2: SGHRS and YFSETQ. The CDR3 consists of 17 residues. After removal of 2 bases from V and 0 bases from J, the junction contained 3 bases not matched to a gene.

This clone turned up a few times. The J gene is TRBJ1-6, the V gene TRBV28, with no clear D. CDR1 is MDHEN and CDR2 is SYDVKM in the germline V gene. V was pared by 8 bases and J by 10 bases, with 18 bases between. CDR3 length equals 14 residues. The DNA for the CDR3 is TGTGCCAGCCAATACCAAGCCCGGGGATCACCCCTCCACTTT. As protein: CASQYQARGSPLHF.